This TCR beta chain was captured by sequencing in a study of pediatric ulcerative colitis. Sequencing used immunoSEQ multiplex PCR; TCRdb keeps in-frame clones, though not all of them. In the table there are 30,000 to 35,000 clones, approximately 78% of which are singletons. Trimming cost V 6 bases and J 7 bases, with 19 bases left between them. Germline CDR1 and CDR2: MNHEY and SVGAGI. The CDR3 loop spans 15 amino acids. A few counts support this clone. What it binds is unknown. Study-wide results and caveats: Blood-derived T cells may be present in rectal pinch biopsies. In rectum, acute severe colitis had expanded clones and less diversity. A couple of rectal clonotypes were found only in ulcerative colitis patients, all of them.

During colonoscopy, one to two rectal pinch biopsies were collected. The diagnostic colonoscopy in ulcerative colitis patients preceded any immunosuppressive treatment. The sequence was obtained from a boy aged 10-17 years with mild ulcerative colitis. The gene calls are TRBV6-5 and TRBJ1-5; D perhaps matches TRBD1 (5 bases). Sample: gut tissue. Here the CDR3 reads CASRQSPGFGQPQHF. DNA for the CDR3: TGTGCCAGCAGACAGAGCCCAGGGTTCGGGCAGCCCCAGCATTTT.